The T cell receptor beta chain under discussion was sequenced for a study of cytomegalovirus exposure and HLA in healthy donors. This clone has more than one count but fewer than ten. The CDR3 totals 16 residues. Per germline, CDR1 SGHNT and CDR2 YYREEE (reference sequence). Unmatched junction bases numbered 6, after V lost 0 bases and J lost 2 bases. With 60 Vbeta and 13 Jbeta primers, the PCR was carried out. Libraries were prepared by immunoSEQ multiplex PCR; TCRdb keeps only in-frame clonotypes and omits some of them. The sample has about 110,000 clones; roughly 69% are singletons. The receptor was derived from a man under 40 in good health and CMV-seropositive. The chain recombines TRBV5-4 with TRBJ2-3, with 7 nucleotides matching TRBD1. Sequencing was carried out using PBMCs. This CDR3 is CASSLGSGGHTDTQYF. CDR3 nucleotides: TGTGCCAGCAGCTTGGGGTCAGGGGGTCACACAGATACGCAGTATTTT.